The present T cell receptor (beta chain) was sequenced within a study of kidney transplant recipient with SARS-CoV-2 infection. The germline V gene has CDR1 SGHDT and CDR2 YYEEEE. This CDR3 is built from 17 residues. After removal of 4 bases from V and 2 bases from J, the junction contained 11 bases not matched to a gene. Many counts were recorded for this clonotype. TCRdb re-analysed the reads in MiXCR, keeping a single row per CDR3 protein. The data show some 220,000 distinct CDR3 sequences, with 29% seen just once and almost 7.5% held by the top ten. This TCR was sampled from a male patient in his thirties who had COVID-19 and was a kidney transplant recipient. Some T cells may trace back to the graft donor. Source: a blood sample, taken at baseline and on day 111 from a kidney transplant recipient. The rearrangement uses TRBV5-6 and TRBJ2-1; the match to TRBD1 covers 8 bases. For the CDR3, the DNA is TGTGCCAGCAGCCTGGGCGGGCAGGGGGCGACCTACAATGAGCAGTTCTTC. Translating it yields CASSLGGQGATYNEQFF. Combining the CDR3 with reference TRBV5-6 and TRBJ2-1 gives the whole variable domain DAGVTQSPTHLIKTRGQQVTLRCSPKSGHDTVSWYQQALGQGPQFIFQYYEEEERQRGNFPDRFSGHQFPNYSSELNVNALLLGDSALYLCASSLGGQGATYNEQFFGPGTRLTVL.